The 30 T cell receptor beta chains given below trace back to one sample, sequenced in a study of cytomegalovirus exposure and HLA in healthy donors. Amplification used 60 Vbeta primers and 13 Jbeta primers. Data came from immunoSEQ multiplex PCR; TCRdb stores just in-frame clones and leaves some out. The sample lists fewer than 200,000 clones, 73% occurring once. Material for sequencing was PBMCs. The origin of the receptors is a woman younger than 35 in good health and CMV-seropositive.

The gene calls are TRBV9 and TRBJ2-6, with TRBD1 identical over 8 bases. The CDR3 extends over 17 amino acids. After removal of 0 bases from V and 4 bases from J, the junction contained 6 bases not matched to a gene. Germline V gene data show CDR1 as SGDLS and CDR2 as YYNGEE. In DNA form, the CDR3 reads TGTGCCAGCAGCGTAGTTACGACAGGGGCCGGGGCCAACGTCCTGACTTTC. Amino acids: CASSVVTTGAGANVLTF.

V is TRBV5-1 and J is TRBJ2-3; 15 nucleotides align to TRBD2. Germline assignment: CDR1 SGHRS and CDR2 YFSETQ. V lost 1 base and J lost 0; bases outside the gene matches: 3. The CDR3 covers 18 residues. DNA for the CDR3: TGCGCCAGCAGCTTGACCGGGACTAGCGGGGGGAGCACAGATACGCAGTATTTT. Protein product: CASSLTGTSGGSTDTQYF. The full variable domain, completed using reference TRBV5-1 and TRBJ2-3, is KAGVTQTPRYLIKTRGQQVTLSCSPISGHRSVSWYQQTPGQGLQFLFEYFSETQRNKGNFPGRFSGRQFSNSRSEMNVSTLELGDSALYLCASSLTGTSGGSTDTQYFGPGTRLTVL.

V is TRBV6-5 and J is TRBJ2-3, with TRBD2 identical over 9 bases. J was trimmed by 5 bases and V by 2 bases; bases with no gene match: 5. This CDR3 comprises 15 residues. Germline V gene data show CDR1 as MNHEY and CDR2 as SVGAGI. The CDR3 here is CASSYGLAGRDTQYF. In nucleotides, the CDR3 is TGTGCCAGCAGTTACGGGCTAGCGGGGAGAGATACGCAGTATTTT.

The rearrangement links TRBV7-9 to TRBJ2-1; 7 nucleotides align to TRBD1. Losses at the gene ends were 5 bases for V and 5 bases for J; bases not matched to a gene: 9. The CDR3 extends over 15 amino acids. Germline loops: CDR1 SEHNR, CDR2 FQNEAQ (reference sequence). The CDR3 protein is CASSTRQGLNNEQFF. CDR3 DNA sequence: TGTGCCAGCAGCACGCGACAGGGCTTAAACAATGAGCAGTTCTTC.

This clone was seen only a few times. The chain recombines TRBV9 with TRBJ2-1, with 8 bases lining up with TRBD2. Germline CDR1 and CDR2: SGDLS and YYNGEE. Unmatched junction bases numbered 5, after V lost 3 bases and J lost 0 bases. This CDR3 is 16 amino acids long. CDR3 region: CASSGSGASSYNEQFF. The CDR3 nucleotides are TGTGCCAGCAGCGGTAGCGGGGCAAGCTCCTACAATGAGCAGTTCTTC.

In this sample, this clone turned up a few times. This sequence joins TRBV7-9 and TRBJ2-3, with D maybe TRBD2 (5 bases). This CDR3 comprises 14 residues. Germline V gives CDR1 SEHNR, CDR2 FQNEAQ (reference sequence). Trimming took 5 bases from V and 2 from J, leaving 11 bases between them. The CDR3 bases are TGTGCCAGCAGCCTTTGGACTGACACAGATACGCAGTATTTT. Encoded protein: CASSLWTDTDTQYF.

The chain joins TRBV10-3 to TRBJ2-1; TRBD2 matches at 12 bases. This CDR3 is built from 15 residues. The germline gives CDR1 ENHRY, CDR2 SYGVKD. The ends lost 8 bases at V and 4 bases at J; junction bases unmatched: 6. CDR3 sequence: CAIGAGTSGYNEQFF. CDR3 DNA sequence: TGTGCCATCGGAGCCGGGACTAGCGGGTACAATGAGCAGTTCTTC.

The table lists this clone with a few counts. The J gene is TRBJ2-5, the V gene TRBV7-9, with D perhaps matching TRBD1 (6 bases). Germline V gene data show CDR1 as SEHNR and CDR2 as FQNEAQ (reference sequence). V was clipped by 5 bases and J by 5 bases, with 21 bases between them. This CDR3 is built from 16 residues. The CDR3 loop reads CASSPISTGLGETQYF. In DNA form, the CDR3 reads TGTGCCAGCAGCCCCATCTCCACAGGGTTAGGGGAGACCCAGTACTTC.

This clone was observed a handful of times. The chain couples TRBV28 to TRBJ2-7; possible D gene TRBD1, 6 bases. The CDR3 has 15 residues. CDR1 is MDHEN and CDR2 is SYDVKM in the germline V gene. The V end was cut by 5 bases, the J end by 3 bases, with 17 bases between. The CDR3 here is CASSAGEGQVYEQYF. CDR3 bases: TGTGCCAGCAGTGCCGGTGAGGGACAAGTCTACGAGCAGTACTTC.

The chain employs TRBV7-3 and TRBJ1-1; a possible D gene is TRBD1 (6 bases). The germline V gene encodes CDR1 SGHTA and CDR2 FQGTGA. Trimming removed 4 bases at V and 4 bases at J, with 10 bases between. CDR3 length equals 13 residues. The chain's CDR3 is CASSSTGSTEAFF. CDR3 in DNA: TGTGCCAGCAGCTCCACAGGGAGCACTGAAGCTTTCTTT. Full variable domain (remainder filled in from reference TRBV7-3 and TRBJ1-1): GAGVSQTPSNKVTEKGKYVELRCDPISGHTALYWYRQSLGQGPEFLIYFQGTGAADDSGLPNDRFFAVRPEGSVSTLKIQRTERGDSAVYLCASSSTGSTEAFFGQGTRLTVV.

This clone was counted a few times. The chain has TRBV4-2 and TRBJ2-5; 8 bases fit TRBD2. TRBJ2-7 matches the DNA end more closely, so the J call is doubtful. The CDR3 extends over 18 amino acids. CDR1 is LGHNA, CDR2 YNFKEQ, per germline. CDR3 sequence reads: CASSQGGASGGDSYEQYF. DNA for the CDR3: TGTGCCAGCAGCCAAGGAGGGGCAAGCGGGGGCGACAGCTACGAGCAGTACTTC.

The rearrangement links TRBV7-3 to TRBJ1-1; TRBD1 might be the D (6 bases). CDR1 and CDR2 (germline): SGHTA, FQGTGA. V was shortened by 2 bases and J by 4 bases, with 11 bases between the two germline ends. The CDR3 has 14 amino acids. CDR3 nucleotide sequence: TGTGCCAGCAGCTTACGGGGGGCGAGCACTGAAGCTTTCTTT. Translated, it gives CASSLRGASTEAFF.

The chain couples TRBV6-5 to TRBJ1-4; the D gene is possibly TRBD1 (5 bases). The V end lost 6 bases, the J end lost 3 bases, and 8 bases lay between the germline ends. Germline CDR1 and CDR2: MNHEY and SVGAGI. The length of the CDR3 is 13 residues. The CDR3 loop reads CASSRDSNEKLFF. The CDR3 DNA reads TGTGCCAGCAGCAGGGATTCTAATGAAAAACTGTTTTTT.

This clone showed up just a few times. The chain employs TRBV20-1 and TRBJ1-1, with D uncertain. The CDR3 is made up of 10 amino acids. Trimming left V 5 bases short and J 9 bases short, with 10 bases between. CDR1 and CDR2 (germline): DFQATT, SNEGSKA (reference sequence). Written as DNA, the CDR3 is TGCAGTGCTTTCCATGAGCAAGCTTTCTTT. It is translated as CSAFHEQAFF.

A few counts support this clone. The chain has TRBV10-3 and TRBJ1-3, with 9 bases lining up with TRBD1. Germline CDR1 is ENHRY and CDR2 is SYGVKD. With V trimmed by 4 bases and J by 1 base, 5 bases remained unmatched. The CDR3 extends over 16 amino acids. The CDR3 region is CAISGLQGASGNTIYF. CDR3 sequence (DNA): TGTGCCATCAGTGGGCTACAGGGGGCATCTGGAAACACCATATATTTT.

J is TRBJ2-3 and V is TRBV19; no definite D call. Looked up from germline, CDR1 is LNHDA and CDR2 is SQIVND (reference sequence). The CDR3 runs to 16 residues. With 3 bases removed from V and 0 bases from J, the gap between germline ends came to 13 bases. The CDR3: CASSIGLVASTDTQYF. DNA of the CDR3: TGTGCCAGTAGTATTGGCCTTGTAGCTAGCACAGATACGCAGTATTTT.

This clone was counted between two and nine times. The CDR3 protein is CASSQEPQGIYNEQFF. The CDR3 nucleotides are TGCGCCAGCAGCCAAGAGCCTCAGGGGATCTACAATGAGCAGTTCTTC. The genes are TRBV4-1 and TRBJ2-1, with D possibly being TRBD1 (6 bases). Germline V CDR1 and CDR2: MGHRA, YSYEKL. The length of the CDR3 is 16 residues. V dropped 0 bases and J dropped 3 bases, with 12 bases sitting between them.

The chain recombines TRBV2 with TRBJ1-1; possibly TRBD1 for D (5 bases). V shed 8 bases and J shed 5 bases, with 12 bases lying between them. The CDR3 is 12 residues long. CDR1 SNHLY and CDR2 FYNNEI come from the germline V gene. This chain's CDR3 is CASFTGGTEAFF. The CDR3 nucleotides read TGTGCCAGCTTCACCGGGGGGACTGAAGCTTTCTTT.

The V call is TRBV4-1, the J call TRBJ1-6; 9 bases align to TRBD1. The V gene end was trimmed by 3 bases and the J gene end by 7 bases; junction bases not matched to a gene: 13. From germline, CDR1 is MGHRA and CDR2 YSYEKL. The CDR3 covers 18 residues. CDR3 protein: CASSHSSIRDRENSPLHF. CDR3 nucleotides: TGCGCCAGCAGCCACTCCTCTATCCGGGACAGGGAGAATTCACCCCTCCACTTT.

This clone was detected once. The chain carries TRBV7-3 and TRBJ2-2, with TRBD2 identical over 7 bases. V lost 6 bases, J lost 4 bases, and 5 bases stayed unmatched. The CDR3 has 14 amino acids. Germline CDR1 SGHTA, CDR2 FQGTGA. CDR3 nucleotides: TGTGCCAGCAGTCCGAGCGGGGTCACCGGGGAGCTGTTTTTT. Translation: CASSPSGVTGELFF. The whole variable domain, remainder taken from reference TRBV7-3 and TRBJ2-2, is GAGVSQTPSNKVTEKGKYVELRCDPISGHTALYWYRQSLGQGPEFLIYFQGTGAADDSGLPNDRFFAVRPEGSVSTLKIQRTERGDSAVYLCASSPSGVTGELFFGEGSRLTVL.

The chain recombines TRBV6-1 with TRBJ1-4, with 8 bases matching TRBD1. After removal of 4 bases from V and 8 bases from J, the junction contained 9 bases not matched to a gene. The CDR3 loop spans 15 amino acids. CDR1 MNHNS and CDR2 SASEGT come from the germline V gene. Written as DNA, the CDR3 is TGTGCCAGCAGTGTCCCCGGGACAGGCGGAGAAAAACTGTTTTTT. Encoded protein: CASSVPGTGGEKLFF.

This clone has a handful of counts. The chain uses TRBV4-1 and TRBJ1-1; D is unresolved. This CDR3 region has 15 residues. Germline loops: CDR1 MGHRA, CDR2 YSYEKL. Trimming removed 0 bases at V and 5 bases at J, with 13 bases between. CDR3 nucleotides: TGCGCCAGCAGCCAAGAGGAGGAGGGAAGTACTGAAGCTTTCTTT. Translated: CASSQEEEGSTEAFF.

There are a few counts of this clone. The chain employs TRBV5-1 and TRBJ2-3; 11 positions match TRBD2. Germline CDR1 is SGHRS and CDR2 is YFSETQ. The CDR3 is 16 amino acids. V gave up 1 base and J gave up 2 bases; unmatched junction bases: 3. The CDR3 protein is CASSLTSGGITDTQYF. The CDR3 region has the DNA TGCGCCAGCAGCTTGACTAGCGGGGGAATCACAGATACGCAGTATTTT.

The V gene is TRBV9, the J gene TRBJ1-5; the D is unclear. Trimming stripped 0 bases from V and 3 bases from J, with 10 bases between. This CDR3 is 15 amino acids long. Germline-derived CDR1 and CDR2 are SGDLS and YYNGEE. The CDR3 spells CASSVGGGNNQPQHF. CDR3 bases: TGTGCCAGCAGCGTAGGTGGTGGCAACAATCAGCCCCAGCATTTT.

V usage is TRBV10-3 and J usage is TRBJ1-1; D possibly corresponds to TRBD1 (5 bases). The germline CDR1 and CDR2 sequences are ENHRY and SYGVKD. Trimming pared 3 bases from V and 8 bases from J, leaving 19 bases between. The CDR3 extends over 15 amino acids. The CDR3 protein is CAISERDSARAEAFF. The CDR3 DNA reads as TGTGCCATCAGTGAAAGGGACTCAGCGAGGGCGGAAGCTTTCTTT.

This chain connects TRBV30 to TRBJ1-2, with D perhaps TRBD1 (6 bases). The CDR3 is made up of 15 amino acids. CDR1 is GTSNPN and CDR2 is SVGIG in the germline V gene (reference sequence). Trimming took 2 bases from V and 3 from J, leaving 16 bases between them. Written as DNA, the CDR3 is TGTGCCTGGAGTACCGGACAGTCCTACGACTATGGCTACACCTTC. It encodes CAWSTGQSYDYGYTF.

Only one count was recorded for this clone. The chain links TRBV5-4 to TRBJ2-5; 11 positions agree with TRBD2. The CDR3 spans 15 residues. The V segment lost 4 bases and the J segment 2 bases; nucleotides outside the gene matches: 4. The germline gives CDR1 SGHNT, CDR2 YYREEE (reference sequence). CDR3 sequence: CASSGGTSGQETQYF. The CDR3 DNA reads as TGTGCCAGCAGCGGGGGGACTAGCGGTCAAGAGACCCAGTACTTC.

The count of this clone is one. CDR3 sequence (DNA): TGCGCCAGCAGCCAAAACGGGCTAGCAAGCACAGATACGCAGTATTTT. Protein sequence: CASSQNGLASTDTQYF. This rearrangement joins TRBV4-3 to TRBJ2-3, with D possibly matching TRBD2 (5 bases). Per the germline V gene, CDR1 is LGHNA and CDR2 is YSLEER. CDR3 length equals 16 residues. Trimming shortened V by 2 bases and J by 0 bases, and 12 bases separated the two germline ends.

In DNA form, the CDR3 reads TGTGCCAGTTCCTGGTCCTCCTACGAGCAGTACTTC. This codes for CASSWSSYEQYF. The chain has TRBV7-8 and TRBJ2-5; D remains unclear. The J call may be incorrect, as the DNA end agrees better with TRBJ2-7. The CDR3 has 12 amino acids. Germline CDR1 and CDR2: SGHVS and FQNEAQ.

V and J are TRBV7-2 and TRBJ2-3; TRBD2 matches at 16 bases. The CDR3 consists of 17 residues. V was clipped by 5 bases and J by 5 bases; unmatched bases: 7. Germline V lookup: CDR1 SGHTA, CDR2 FQGNSA. The CDR3 DNA follows: TGTGCCAGCAGCCCCGGGACTAGCGGGGGGGCCATAGATACGCAGTATTTT. It translates to CASSPGTSGGAIDTQYF.